A single TCR beta chain is shown here with its context. Its antigen is currently unknown. The CDR3 spans 15 residues. CDR1 is MDHEN, CDR2 SYDVKM, per germline. V shed 6 bases, J shed 2 bases, and the junction held 9 bases outside the gene matches. The data belong to a study of T cell repertoires in cytomegalovirus infection. TCRdb ran MiXCR on the reads and lists one entry per CDR3 protein. The data contain about 890,000 distinct CDR3 sequences, approximately 31% of them singletons. V gene TRBV28 combines with J gene TRBJ2-7, with TRBD1 matching 8 bases. The TCR sequence derives from a human donor in good health (CMV status not recorded). Some clones in this sample may be carry-over from other donors' samples. Here the sequenced sample was cultured CD8+ T cells from PBMCs, taken from culture after CMV antigen stimulation. In DNA, the CDR3 is TGTGCCAGCAGCTCCGCCGGGACAGGAACCTACGAGCAGTACTTC. Amino acid sequence: CASSSAGTGTYEQYF.